This T cell receptor (beta chain) was recovered during a study of cytomegalovirus exposure and HLA in healthy donors. Study observations and caveats: Reported performance of the classifier showed diagnosis of cytomegalovirus status with high specificity and sensitivity.

In germline, CDR1 is GTSNPN, CDR2 SVGIG (reference sequence). This CDR3 is built from 14 residues. V shed 0 bases and J shed 3 bases, with 9 bases lying between them. Regarding this clone: As yet, its antigen is unknown. Other DNA sequences in the sample encode the same CDR3.

TCRdb's table, derived via immunoSEQ multiplex PCR, lists solely in-frame clones and lacks some. The sample lists 250,000 to 350,000 clones; roughly 87% were seen once. The TCR sequence derives from a young woman in good health and CMV-seropositive. The material sequenced was PBMCs. This chain connects TRBV30 to TRBJ1-5; no clear D. The CDR3 here is CAWSVTGNNQPQHF. The DNA for the CDR3 is TGTGCCTGGAGTGTAACCGGAAACAATCAGCCCCAGCATTTT.